This T cell receptor beta chain was sequenced during a study of T cells in Graves' hyperthyroidism and ophthalmopathy. In making diagnoses, clinical symptoms, serum thyroxine and TRAb, thyroid ultrasound and orbital computed tomography were all used. Blood dates from first hyperthyroidism diagnosis, before any ophthalmopathy symptoms. 10 ml of fresh peripheral blood supplied the PBMCs. RNA transcripts served as the template for amplifying TCR beta CDR3 regions. HTBI primers drove first-round RT-PCR of the TCR CDR3. MiXCR, applied by TCRdb to the multiplex PCR reads, yields one record per CDR3 protein. This table has some 400,000 distinct CDR3 sequences, about 13% appearing once. CDR1 is MDHEN, CDR2 SYDVKM, per germline. V was clipped by 6 bases and J by 5 bases, with 11 bases between them. The CDR3 runs to 14 residues. Study-wide findings and caveats: A model of 13 V-J pairs discriminated ophthalmopathy from stable hyperthyroidism.

This clonotype was seen ten or more times. Its antigen remains unknown. The TCR comes from a man under 40 with Graves' hyperthyroidism that later progressed to Graves' ophthalmopathy. Sequencing input: blood. The chain links TRBV28 to TRBJ1-6, with a possible D match to TRBD1 (6 bases). In DNA, the CDR3 is TGTGCCAGCAGCTTGACAGGAGATAATTCACCCCTCCACTTT. The encoded protein is CASSLTGDNSPLHF.